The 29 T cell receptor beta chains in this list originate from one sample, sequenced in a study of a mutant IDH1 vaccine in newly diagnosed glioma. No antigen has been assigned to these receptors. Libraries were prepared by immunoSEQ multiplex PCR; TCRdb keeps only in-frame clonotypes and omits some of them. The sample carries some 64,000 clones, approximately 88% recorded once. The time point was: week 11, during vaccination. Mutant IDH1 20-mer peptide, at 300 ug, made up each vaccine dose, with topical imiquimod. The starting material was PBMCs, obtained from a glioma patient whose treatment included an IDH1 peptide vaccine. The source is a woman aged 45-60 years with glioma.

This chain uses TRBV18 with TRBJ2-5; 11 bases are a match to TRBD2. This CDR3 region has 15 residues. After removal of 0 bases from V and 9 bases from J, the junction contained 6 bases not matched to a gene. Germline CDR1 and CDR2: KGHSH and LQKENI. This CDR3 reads CASSPPASGGWAQYF. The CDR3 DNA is TGTGCCAGCTCACCACCCGCTAGCGGGGGGTGGGCCCAGTACTTC.

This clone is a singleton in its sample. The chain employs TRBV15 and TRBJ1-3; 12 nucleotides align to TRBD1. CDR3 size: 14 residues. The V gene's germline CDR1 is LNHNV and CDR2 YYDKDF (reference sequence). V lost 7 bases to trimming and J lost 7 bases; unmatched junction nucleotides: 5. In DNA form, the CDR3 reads TGTGCCACCAACCGGGACAGGGGGCAGAACACCATATATTTT. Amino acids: CATNRDRGQNTIYF.

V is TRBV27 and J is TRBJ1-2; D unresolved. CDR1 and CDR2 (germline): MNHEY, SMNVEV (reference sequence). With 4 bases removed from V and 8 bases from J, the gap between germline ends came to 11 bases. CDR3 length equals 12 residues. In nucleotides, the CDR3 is TGTGCCAGCAGTTCACCACCTGGGGGCTACACCTTC. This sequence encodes CASSSPPGGYTF.

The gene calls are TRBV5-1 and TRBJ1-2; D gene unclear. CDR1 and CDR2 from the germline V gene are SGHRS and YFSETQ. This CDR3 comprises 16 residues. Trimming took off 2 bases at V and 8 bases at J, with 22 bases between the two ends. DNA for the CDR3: TGCGCCAGCAGCTTAGGGCAGGATCCCCTAACTGGGGGCTACACCTTC. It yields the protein CASSLGQDPLTGGYTF.

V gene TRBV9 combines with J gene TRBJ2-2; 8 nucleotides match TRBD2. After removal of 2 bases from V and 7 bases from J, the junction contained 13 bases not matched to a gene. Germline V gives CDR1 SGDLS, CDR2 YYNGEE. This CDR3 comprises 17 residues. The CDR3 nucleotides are TGTGCCAGCAGCGTCTCTCTAGACGGGGGGGCCATCGGGGAGCTGTTTTTT. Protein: CASSVSLDGGAIGELFF.

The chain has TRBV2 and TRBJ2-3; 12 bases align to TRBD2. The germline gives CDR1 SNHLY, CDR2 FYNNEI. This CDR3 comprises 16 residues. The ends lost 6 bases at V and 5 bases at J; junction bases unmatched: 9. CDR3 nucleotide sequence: TGTGCCAGCAGGGAGCTAGCGGGGGGGACTCGAGATACGCAGTATTTT. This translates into CASRELAGGTRDTQYF.

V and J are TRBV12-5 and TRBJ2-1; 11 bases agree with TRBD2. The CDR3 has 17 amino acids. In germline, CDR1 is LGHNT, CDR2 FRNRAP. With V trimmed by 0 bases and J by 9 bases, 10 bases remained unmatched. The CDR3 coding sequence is TGTGCTAGTGGTTTGGTACGTAGCGGGGGGGCCCACCTTGAGCAGTTCTTC. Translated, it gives CASGLVRSGGAHLEQFF.

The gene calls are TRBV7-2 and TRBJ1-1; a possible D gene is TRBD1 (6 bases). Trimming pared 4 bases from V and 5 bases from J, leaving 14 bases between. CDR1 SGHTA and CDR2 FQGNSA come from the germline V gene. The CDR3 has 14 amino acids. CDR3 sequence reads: CASSSVGAGTEAFF. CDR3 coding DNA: TGTGCCAGCAGCTCCGTGGGGGCTGGGACTGAAGCTTTCTTT.

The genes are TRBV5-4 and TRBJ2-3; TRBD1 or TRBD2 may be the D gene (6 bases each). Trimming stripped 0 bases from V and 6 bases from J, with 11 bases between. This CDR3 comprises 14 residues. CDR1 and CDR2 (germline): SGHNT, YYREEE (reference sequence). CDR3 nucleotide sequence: TGTGCCAGCAGCTTGGGGGGGGCCTCGGATACGCAGTATTTT. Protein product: CASSLGGASDTQYF.

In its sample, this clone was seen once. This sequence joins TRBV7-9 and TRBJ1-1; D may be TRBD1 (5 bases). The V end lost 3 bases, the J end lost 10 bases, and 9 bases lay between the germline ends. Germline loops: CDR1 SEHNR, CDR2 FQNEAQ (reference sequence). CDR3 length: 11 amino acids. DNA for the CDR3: TGTGCCAGCAGCTTCCGTCAGGGAGCTTTCTTT. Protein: CASSFRQGAFF.

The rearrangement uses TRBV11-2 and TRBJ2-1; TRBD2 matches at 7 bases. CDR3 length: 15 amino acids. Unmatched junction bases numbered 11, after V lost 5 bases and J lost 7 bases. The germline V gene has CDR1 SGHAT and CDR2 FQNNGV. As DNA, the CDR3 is TGTGCCAGCAGCCCCGCGGGGGTGGGGTCGAATGAGCAGTTCTTC. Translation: CASSPAGVGSNEQFF.

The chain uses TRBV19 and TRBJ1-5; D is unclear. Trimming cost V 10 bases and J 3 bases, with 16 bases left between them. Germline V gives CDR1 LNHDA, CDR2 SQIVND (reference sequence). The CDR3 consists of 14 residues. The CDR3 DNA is TGTGCCACTCAACCTCAGAGAAACAATCAGCCCCAGCATTTT. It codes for CATQPQRNNQPQHF. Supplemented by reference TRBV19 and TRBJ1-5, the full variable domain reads DGGITQSPKYLFRKEGQNVTLSCEQNLNHDAMYWYRQDPGQGLRLIYYSQIVNDFQKGDIAEGYSVSREKKESFPLTVTSAQKNPTAFYLCATQPQRNNQPQHFGDGTRLSIL.

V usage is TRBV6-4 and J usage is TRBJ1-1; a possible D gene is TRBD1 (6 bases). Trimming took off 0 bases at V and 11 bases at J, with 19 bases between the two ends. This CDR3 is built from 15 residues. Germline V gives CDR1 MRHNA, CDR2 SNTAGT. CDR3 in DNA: TGTGCCAGCAGTGACTCCAATGAAGGGGGGAGAGGTGCTTTCTTT. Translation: CASSDSNEGGRGAFF.

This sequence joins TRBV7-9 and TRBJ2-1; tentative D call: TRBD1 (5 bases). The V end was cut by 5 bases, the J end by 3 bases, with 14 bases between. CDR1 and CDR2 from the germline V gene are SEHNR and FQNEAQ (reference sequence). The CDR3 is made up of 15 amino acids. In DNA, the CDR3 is TGTGCCAGCAGCGCCGGACACGGAGTCTACAATGAGCAGTTCTTC. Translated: CASSAGHGVYNEQFF.

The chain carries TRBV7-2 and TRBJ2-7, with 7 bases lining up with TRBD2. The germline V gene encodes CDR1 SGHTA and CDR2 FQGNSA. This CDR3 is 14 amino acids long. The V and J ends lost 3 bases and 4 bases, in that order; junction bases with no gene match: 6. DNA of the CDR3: TGTGCCAGCAGCTTGGGAAGGGGAGGGTACGAGCAGTACTTC. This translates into CASSLGRGGYEQYF.

The CDR3 sequence: CASSFEGLVGSPLHF. The CDR3, as DNA: TGTGCCAGCAGTTTTGAAGGACTGGTGGGTTCACCCCTCCACTTT. The rearrangement uses TRBV27 and TRBJ1-6; D uncertain. Trimming took 3 bases from V and 9 from J, leaving 15 bases between them. This CDR3 is built from 15 residues. The germline V gene encodes CDR1 MNHEY and CDR2 SMNVEV (reference sequence).

DNA of the CDR3: TGTGCCAGCAGCCCAAGCAGGGGGCAAAGTCCGGAGTACTTC. The encoded protein is CASSPSRGQSPEYF. V gene TRBV11-2 combines with J gene TRBJ2-7, with 8 bases matching TRBD1. The CDR3 has 14 residues. The J segment lost 11 bases and the V segment lost 5 bases, leaving 14 bases of the junction unmatched. The germline gives CDR1 SGHAT, CDR2 FQNNGV.

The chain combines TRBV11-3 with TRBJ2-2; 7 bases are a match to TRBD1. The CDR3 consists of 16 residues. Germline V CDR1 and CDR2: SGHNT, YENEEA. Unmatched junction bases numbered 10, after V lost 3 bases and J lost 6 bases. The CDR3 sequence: CASSFTGTVGSGELFF. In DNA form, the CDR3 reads TGTGCCAGCAGCTTCACCGGGACAGTTGGTTCCGGGGAGCTGTTTTTT.

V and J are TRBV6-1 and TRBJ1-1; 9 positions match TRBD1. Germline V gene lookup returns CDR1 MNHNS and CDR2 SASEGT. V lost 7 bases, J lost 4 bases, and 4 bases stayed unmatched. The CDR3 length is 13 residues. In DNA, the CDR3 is TGTGCCAGCACCCAGACAGGGGGCACTGAAGCTTTCTTT. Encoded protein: CASTQTGGTEAFF.

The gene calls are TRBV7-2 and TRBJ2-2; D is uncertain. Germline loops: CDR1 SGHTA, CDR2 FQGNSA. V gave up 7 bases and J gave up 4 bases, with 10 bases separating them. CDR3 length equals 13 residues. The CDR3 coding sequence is TGTGCCAGCACGAAGGTGGGCACCGGGGAGCTGTTTTTT. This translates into CASTKVGTGELFF.

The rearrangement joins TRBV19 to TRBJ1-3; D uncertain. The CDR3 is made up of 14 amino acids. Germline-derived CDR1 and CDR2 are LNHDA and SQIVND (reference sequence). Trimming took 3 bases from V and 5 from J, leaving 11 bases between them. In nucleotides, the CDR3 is TGTGCCAGTAGTATCCAAGGCTCGCGAAACACCATATATTTT. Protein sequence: CASSIQGSRNTIYF. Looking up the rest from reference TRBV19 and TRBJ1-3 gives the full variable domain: DGGITQSPKYLFRKEGQNVTLSCEQNLNHDAMYWYRQDPGQGLRLIYYSQIVNDFQKGDIAEGYSVSREKKESFPLTVTSAQKNPTAFYLCASSIQGSRNTIYFGEGSWLTVV.

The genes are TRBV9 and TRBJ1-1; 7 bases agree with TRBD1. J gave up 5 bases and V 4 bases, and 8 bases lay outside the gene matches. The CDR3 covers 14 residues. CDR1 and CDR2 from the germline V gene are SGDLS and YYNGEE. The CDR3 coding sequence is TGTGCCAGCAGCCCCTCGACAGGGTTGACTGAAGCTTTCTTT. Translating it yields CASSPSTGLTEAFF.

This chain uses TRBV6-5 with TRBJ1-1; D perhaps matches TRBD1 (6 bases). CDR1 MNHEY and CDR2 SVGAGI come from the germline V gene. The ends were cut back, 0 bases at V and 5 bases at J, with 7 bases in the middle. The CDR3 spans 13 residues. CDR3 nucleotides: TGTGCCAGCAGTTACTCTCAGGGGACTGAAGCTTTCTTT. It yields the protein CASSYSQGTEAFF.

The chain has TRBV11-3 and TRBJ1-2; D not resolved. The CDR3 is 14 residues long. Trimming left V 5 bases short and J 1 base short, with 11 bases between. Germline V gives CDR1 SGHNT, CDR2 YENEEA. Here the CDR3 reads CASSPAGDNYGYTF. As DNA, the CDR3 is TGTGCCAGCAGCCCCGCCGGGGATAACTATGGCTACACCTTC. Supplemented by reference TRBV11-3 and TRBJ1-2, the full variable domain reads EAGVVQSPRYKIIEKKQPVAFWCNPISGHNTLYWYLQNLGQGPELLIRYENEEAVDDSQLPKDRFSAERLKGVDSTLKIQPAELGDSAVYLCASSPAGDNYGYTFGSGTRLTVV.

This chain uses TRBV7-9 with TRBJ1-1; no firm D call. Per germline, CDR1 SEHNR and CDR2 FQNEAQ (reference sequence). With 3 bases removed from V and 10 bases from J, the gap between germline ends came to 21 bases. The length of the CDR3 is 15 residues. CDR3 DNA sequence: TGTGCCAGCAGCTTTAGTATCTATAGGAGGATTGGAGCTTTCTTT. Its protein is CASSFSIYRRIGAFF.

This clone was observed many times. The CDR3: CASSSRDRDEKLFF. The CDR3 nucleotides are TGTGCCAGCAGCTCCCGGGACAGGGATGAAAAACTGTTTTTT. The gene calls are TRBV5-6 and TRBJ1-4; TRBD1 agrees at 9 bases. The germline gives CDR1 SGHDT, CDR2 YYEEEE. This CDR3 comprises 14 residues. The ends lost 3 bases at V and 6 bases at J; junction bases unmatched: 3.

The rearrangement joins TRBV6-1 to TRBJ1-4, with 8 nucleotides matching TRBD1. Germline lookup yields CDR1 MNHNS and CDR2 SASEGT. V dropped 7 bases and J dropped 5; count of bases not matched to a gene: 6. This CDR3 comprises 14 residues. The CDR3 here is CASNQQGGNEKLFF. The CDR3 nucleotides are TGTGCCAGCAACCAACAGGGGGGGAATGAAAAACTGTTTTTT.

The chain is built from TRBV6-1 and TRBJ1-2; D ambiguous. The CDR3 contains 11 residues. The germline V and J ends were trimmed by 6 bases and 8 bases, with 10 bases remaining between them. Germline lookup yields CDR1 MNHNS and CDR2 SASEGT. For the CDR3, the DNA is TGTGCCAGCAGCTCTTTACGAGGCTACACCTTC. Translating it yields CASSSLRGYTF.

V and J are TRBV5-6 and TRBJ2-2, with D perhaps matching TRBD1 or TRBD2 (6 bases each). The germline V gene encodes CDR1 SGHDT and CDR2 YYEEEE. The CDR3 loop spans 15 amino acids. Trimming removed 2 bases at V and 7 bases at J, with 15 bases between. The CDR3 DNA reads TGTGCCAGCAGCTTAGGGGGGCTAAACGGCGGGGAGCTGTTTTTT. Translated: CASSLGGLNGGELFF.